This T cell receptor beta chain appears in the sequencing data of a study of blood T cells in healthy people across ages. At least 6.5 million PBMCs were isolated per sample. Samples each had at least 6 micrograms of total RNA extracted. V lost 1 base, J lost 2 bases, and 15 bases lay in between. This CDR3 comprises 17 residues. The germline V gene encodes CDR1 LGHNA and CDR2 YSLEER. Findings and limits, study-wide: TCR beta diversity, measured per million T cells, fell in a roughly linear way with age. Diversity figures derived from one million T cells were judged to underestimate the true value.

A second PCR of roughly 7 to 11 cycles used a sample-barcoded 5' primer and a J-beta primer mix. TCRdb itself ran the 5' RACE reads through MiXCR, one entry per CDR3 protein. The table has over a million distinct CDR3 sequences, almost 60% seen once. This clonotype has a handful of counts. Its target is not known. This sequence joins TRBV4-3 and TRBJ2-4; D possibly corresponds to TRBD1 (6 bases). Sequencing used blood. The receptor was isolated from a man aged 18 to 30 in good health. The CDR3: CASSQGALGGTKNIQYF. DNA for the CDR3: TGCGCCAGCAGCCAAGGGGCCCTAGGGGGAACCAAAAACATTCAGTACTTC.